This T cell receptor beta chain derives from a study of cytomegalovirus exposure and HLA in healthy donors. Background on the study: As released early, the data held 65 million to 90 million unique TCRs from HLA-typed donors.

Use of 60 Vbeta and 13 Jbeta primers characterized the PCR. Measured with immunoSEQ multiplex PCR; TCRdb has only the in-frame clones, and not every one. Among around 99,000 clones listed, under 80% were seen once. Samples came from healthy bone marrow donors. The sample comprised PBMCs. This TCR came from a man aged 45 to 65 in good health and CMV-seropositive.

The CDR3 bases are TGCGCCAGCAGGCCGGGACTAGCGGGGGGAAATGAGCAGTTCTTC. It translates to CASRPGLAGGNEQFF. The chain links TRBV4-3 to TRBJ2-1, with 15 bases lining up with TRBD2. The V segment lost 6 bases and the J segment 7 bases; nucleotides outside the gene matches: 4. Germline CDR1 is LGHNA and CDR2 is YSLEER. CDR3 size: 15 residues.